The following is a T cell receptor beta chain sequence with its context. This entry belongs to a study of blood T cell repertoires in COVID-19. Turning to the study itself: Cohort 3 donors counted as recovered after two negative PCRs, clearance, or resolved symptoms. There were acute and convalescent COVID-19 samples, and they came from the United States, Italy and Spain.

V lost 7 bases to trimming and J lost 5 bases; unmatched junction nucleotides: 7. This CDR3 comprises 14 residues. Germline loops: CDR1 LGHDT, CDR2 YNNKEL (reference sequence). Enrollees, roughly 18 to 89 years old, lived in roughly 24 US areas. Data came from immunoSEQ multiplex PCR; TCRdb stores just in-frame clones and leaves some out. The sample comprises hundreds of thousands of clones, around 87% of which are singletons, and 1.5% to 2.5% rests with the top ten. Sequencing input: PBMCs or T cells enriched from blood (not recorded which). The rearrangement links TRBV3-1 (or the pseudogene TRBV3-2) to TRBJ2-5, with 10 bases aligning to TRBD2. The TCR originated in a man in his forties in a cohort exposed to, infected with or recovered from COVID-19 (not recorded which). In nucleotides, the CDR3 is TGTGCCAGCACCCGGGGTAGCGGGAGGGAGACCCAGTACTTC. Translated: CASTRGSGRETQYF.